These T cell receptor beta chains were read from a single sample in a study of identical twins. One entry per CDR3 protein results from TCRdb running MiXCR on the 5' RACE reads. The sample records 420,000 or so distinct CDR3 sequences, around 18% being singletons. Sequencing input: naive T cells sorted from blood. The source is a man aged 45 to 65 in good health. Both conserved end residues are part of each CDR3. A D gene is named only where the DNA matches it firmly. Clone size is not always given. Where it is, it says once, few, many or a class for expanded clones.

len	v_gene	j_gene	d_gene	abundance	CDR3aa	CDR3nt
14	TRBV12-3/TRBV12-4	TRBJ2-3	TRBD1	NA	CASSTGGSTDTQYF	TGTGCCAGCAGCACAGGGGGCTCCACAGATACGCAGTATTTT
14	TRBV5-6	TRBJ2-7	TRBD1	many	CASSSGTVHYEQYF	TGTGCCAGCAGCTCGGGGACAGTACACTACGAGCAGTACTTC
14	TRBV6-1	TRBJ2-5	NA	NA	CASSPPQGKETQYF	TGTGCCAGCAGTCCCCCCCAAGGGAAAGAGACCCAGTACTTC
14	TRBV20-1	TRBJ2-2	TRBD2	few	CSASAGGPAGELFF	TGCAGTGCTAGTGCGGGAGGGCCGGCCGGGGAGCTGTTTTTT
14	TRBV20-1	TRBJ2-3	TRBD1	NA	CSAPRTGRTDTQYF	TGCAGTGCTCCCCGGACAGGGAGGACAGATACGCAGTATTTT
13	TRBV4-3	TRBJ2-7	NA	NA	CASSQLVSYEQYF	TGCGCCAGCAGCCAATTGGTCTCCTACGAGCAGTACTTC
14	TRBV4-1	TRBJ2-4	NA	few	CASSQEGRRNIQYF	TGCGCCAGCAGCCAAGAGGGAAGGAGAAACATTCAGTACTTC
18	TRBV21-1	TRBJ2-3	NA	NA	CASSLLLASRGGTDTQYF	TGTGCCAGCAGTCTGTTACTAGCGTCTCGGGGGGGCACAGATACGCAGTATTTT
14	TRBV7-9	TRBJ1-2	NA	NA	CASSLGQLNYGYTF	TGTGCCAGCAGCTTAGGGCAACTTAACTATGGCTACACCTTC
15	TRBV5-1	TRBJ2-5	TRBD2	few	CASSSGRAGQETQYF	TGCGCCAGCAGCTCCGGGAGGGCGGGGCAAGAGACCCAGTACTTC
13	TRBV6-5	TRBJ1-1	NA	few	CASSYPGTTEAFF	TGTGCCAGCAGTTACCCAGGGACCACTGAAGCTTTCTTT
16	TRBV5-1	TRBJ2-2	NA	many	CASSLDGTGETGELFF	TGCGCCAGCAGCCTAGACGGGACCGGTGAAACCGGGGAGCTGTTTTTT
16	TRBV10-3	TRBJ2-1	TRBD2	NA	CAISEGLAGGRNEQFF	TGTGCCATCAGTGAAGGTCTGGCGGGAGGGCGGAATGAGCAGTTCTTC
13	TRBV5-1	TRBJ2-5	NA	NA	CASSSLPGETQYF	TGCGCCAGCAGCTCCCTTCCGGGAGAGACCCAGTACTTC
12	TRBV5-1	TRBJ2-1	NA	many	CASSFRYNEQFF	TGCGCCAGCAGCTTCCGGTACAATGAGCAGTTCTTC
14	TRBV9	TRBJ2-7	NA	many	CASSDGGSGYEQYF	TGTGCCAGCAGCGATGGGGGTAGCGGTTACGAGCAGTACTTC
16	TRBV15	TRBJ1-2	NA	NA	CATSRDVGSAGTGYTF	TGTGCCACCAGCAGAGATGTGGGTTCGGCGGGAACTGGCTACACCTTC
14	TRBV10-3	TRBJ2-5	TRBD1	few	CAIRRDRGQETQYF	TGTGCCATCAGACGGGACAGGGGACAAGAGACCCAGTACTTC
15	TRBV20-1	TRBJ2-3	TRBD1	NA	CSARDGTGRTDTQYF	TGCAGTGCTAGAGATGGGACAGGGCGCACAGATACGCAGTATTTT
13	TRBV6-6	TRBJ1-1	TRBD1	few	CASSAQLGTVAFF	TGTGCCAGCAGCGCTCAATTAGGGACAGTCGCTTTCTTT
14	TRBV29-1	TRBJ1-4	NA	NA	CSVAPGGGVEKLFF	TGCAGCGTTGCACCCGGGGGGGGCGTTGAAAAACTGTTTTTT
19	TRBV11-1	TRBJ2-2	NA	NA	CASSPIQRLNEPNTGELFF	TGTGCCAGCAGCCCCATTCAACGACTGAACGAACCGAACACCGGGGAGCTGTTTTTT
16	TRBV20-1	TRBJ2-3	NA	NA	CSASPRGSGSTDTQYF	TGCAGTGCTAGTCCCCGGGGTAGCGGCAGCACAGATACGCAGTATTTT
13	TRBV18	TRBJ2-3	NA	many	CASSPPTVGTQYF	TGTGCCAGCTCACCACCGACCGTAGGTACGCAGTATTTT
17	TRBV5-1	TRBJ2-3	TRBD1	NA	CASSFTGTGILTDTQYF	TGCGCCAGCAGCTTTACCGGGACAGGGATTTTAACAGATACGCAGTATTTT
13	TRBV5-6	TRBJ2-5	NA	few	CASSLVARETQYF	TGTGCCAGCAGCTTGGTCGCAAGGGAGACCCAGTACTTC
17	TRBV20-1	TRBJ2-1	TRBD2	many	CSARDSGASGKLDEQFF	TGCAGTGCTAGAGATAGCGGGGCTAGCGGAAAGCTAGATGAGCAGTTCTTC
17	TRBV6-2/TRBV6-3	TRBJ2-7	TRBD2	many	CASSDRPKSGRLYEQYF	TGTGCCAGCAGTGACCGTCCAAAAAGCGGGAGATTGTACGAGCAGTACTTC
13	TRBV29-1	TRBJ1-1	NA	few	CSVDPGATTEAFF	TGCAGCGTTGACCCAGGGGCCACCACTGAAGCTTTCTTT
15	TRBV7-8	TRBJ2-3	NA	NA	CASSSWGRGADTQYF	TGTGCCAGCAGCTCTTGGGGCCGGGGAGCAGATACGCAGTATTTT
15	TRBV27	TRBJ2-7	TRBD2	few	CASSPLRGGAYEQYF	TGTGCCAGCAGTCCCCTACGCGGGGGGGCCTACGAGCAGTACTTC
16	TRBV20-1	TRBJ2-5	TRBD2	few	CSARDSLAGDGETQYF	TGCAGTGCTAGAGATAGTTTAGCGGGTGACGGAGAGACCCAGTACTTC
17	TRBV4-3	TRBJ2-1	TRBD2	few	CASSQTRLAVSYNEQFF	TGCGCCAGCAGCCAGACCAGACTAGCAGTCTCCTACAATGAGCAGTTCTTC
13	TRBV12-3/TRBV12-4	TRBJ1-4	NA	NA	CASSDMGDEKLFF	TGTGCCAGCAGTGATATGGGTGATGAAAAACTGTTTTTT
18	TRBV5-1	TRBJ2-2	NA	NA	CASSLDPGGPLNTGELFF	TGCGCCAGCAGCTTGGACCCTGGAGGGCCCCTTAACACCGGGGAGCTGTTTTTT
14	TRBV20-1	TRBJ2-1	TRBD2	NA	CSAPTSGRDNEQFF	TGCAGTGCCCCGACTAGCGGGAGGGACAATGAGCAGTTCTTC
19	TRBV27	TRBJ2-3	TRBD2	NA	CASSSSGRPYAKSTDTQYF	TGTGCCAGCAGTTCGAGCGGGAGGCCCTATGCCAAAAGTACAGATACGCAGTATTTT
14	TRBV19	TRBJ1-2	NA	many	CASSIQGTVYGYTF	TGTGCCAGTAGTATACAGGGGACGGTCTATGGCTACACCTTC
14	TRBV28	TRBJ1-2	TRBD1	many	CASSSPGQVDGYTF	TGTGCCAGCAGTTCCCCTGGACAGGTTGACGGCTACACCTTC
15	TRBV15	TRBJ2-4	NA	NA	CATSDGGGIKNIQYF	TGTGCCACCAGCGACGGAGGGGGAATCAAAAACATTCAGTACTTC
16	TRBV5-1	TRBJ2-1	TRBD2	NA	CASRETSGNLGDEQFF	TGCGCCAGCAGGGAAACTAGCGGGAATTTAGGCGATGAGCAGTTCTTC
17	TRBV11-2	TRBJ2-1	TRBD2	many	CASSLARLAVSYNEQFF	TGTGCCAGCAGCTTAGCTCGACTAGCGGTTTCCTACAATGAGCAGTTCTTC
15	TRBV7-9	TRBJ2-3	NA	many	CASSLASGSTDTQYF	TGTGCCAGCAGCTTAGCTTCTGGCAGCACAGATACGCAGTATTTT
15	TRBV19	TRBJ2-3	NA	few	CASSNPGRSTDTQYF	TGTGCCAGTAGTAACCCGGGACGGAGCACAGATACGCAGTATTTT
15	TRBV7-2	TRBJ2-7	NA	NA	CASSFRGSSTYEQYF	TGTGCCAGCAGCTTCAGGGGTTCTAGCACCTACGAGCAGTACTTC
14	TRBV10-3	TRBJ2-1	TRBD2	few	CAIRQAGGPDEQFF	TGTGCCATCAGACAAGCGGGGGGGCCGGATGAGCAGTTCTTC
13	TRBV25-1	TRBJ2-7	NA	few	CASTRSGSYEQYF	TGTGCCAGCACCCGAAGCGGGTCCTACGAGCAGTACTTC
19	TRBV7-8	TRBJ2-4	TRBD2	few	CASSSAGTSGNLAKNIQYF	TGTGCCAGCAGCTCGGCCGGGACTAGCGGGAATCTAGCCAAAAACATTCAGTACTTC
15	TRBV4-2	TRBJ1-1	NA	NA	CASSQAVGMNTEAFF	TGTGCCAGCAGCCAAGCGGTCGGGATGAACACTGAAGCTTTCTTT
15	TRBV15	TRBJ2-2	NA	few	CATSRDFPGSGELFF	TGTGCCACCAGCAGAGATTTCCCAGGTTCCGGGGAGCTGTTTTTT
13	TRBV7-2	TRBJ2-5	NA	NA	CASSRILWETQYF	TGTGCCAGCAGCCGGATCCTGTGGGAGACCCAGTACTTC
16	TRBV18	TRBJ1-3	TRBD1	NA	CASSPGQGNSGNTIYF	TGTGCCAGCTCACCCGGACAGGGAAACTCTGGAAACACCATATATTTT
10	TRBV20-1	TRBJ2-7	NA	few	CSADGYEQYF	TGCAGTGCTGACGGCTACGAGCAGTACTTC
14	TRBV2	TRBJ2-7	NA	NA	CASSELRASGEQYF	TGTGCCAGCAGTGAACTCCGGGCGTCGGGCGAGCAGTACTTC
15	TRBV28	TRBJ2-7	TRBD1	many	CASSFPGQGWNEQYF	TGTGCCAGCAGTTTTCCGGGACAGGGGTGGAACGAGCAGTACTTC
14	TRBV6-5	TRBJ1-1	NA	NA	CASSYVPDGTEAFF	TGTGCCAGCAGTTACGTCCCTGACGGGACTGAAGCTTTCTTT
12	TRBV18	TRBJ2-1	NA	few	CASSPPDNEQFF	TGTGCCAGCTCACCTCCAGATAATGAGCAGTTCTTC